The clone carrying this T cell receptor beta chain was counted once. Its matching antigen is unknown. The data stem from a study of cytomegalovirus exposure and HLA in healthy donors. About the study: Early release data held 85 million to 95 million unique TCRs from HLA-typed donors.

Germline CDR1 reads SGHTA; CDR2 reads FQGNSA. V lost 6 bases and J lost 7; bases outside the gene matches: 8. This CDR3 region has 15 residues. Broader study findings: Several of the most significant clusters were apparently associated with common viral pathogens in a later analysis. Confirmation was obtained in vitro that a few CMV-associated chains are specific for CMV antigens. About 90% or about 30% of the time was how often most TCR beta V segments were productive, according to an earlier analysis.

Amplification used 60 Vbeta primers and 13 Jbeta primers. Some clones are missing from TCRdb's copy, which holds only in-frame ones; the method was immunoSEQ multiplex PCR. The data hold about 160,000 clones, with more than 80% observed a single time. Input material: PBMCs. This TCR was recovered from a woman aged 45 to 65 in good health and CMV-seronegative. The rearrangement uses TRBV7-2 and TRBJ2-4, with TRBD2 matching over 11 bases. The CDR3 DNA reads as TGTGCCAGCAGTCCCTATAGCGGGGGGGCGAACATTCAGTACTTC. This translates into CASSPYSGGANIQYF.